The rows below give T cell receptor beta chains drawn from one sample of a study of cytomegalovirus exposure and HLA in healthy donors. Profiling relied on immunoSEQ multiplex PCR, and the TCRdb table lists in-frame clones only, not all of them. The data show 130,000 to 150,000 clones, roughly 89% seen once. Sequenced input: PBMCs. The receptor set was obtained from a woman under 30 in good health and CMV-seropositive. CDR3s include the opening cysteine and the closing phenylalanine or tryptophan. D genes are given only for firm matches. Clone size is given for some rows only: seen once, a few or many times, or a class if the clone is expanded.

J gene	D gene	CDR3 length	clone size	V gene	CDR3 DNA	CDR3 protein
TRBJ2-7	TRBD2	14	NA	TRBV7-2	TGTGCCAGCAGCGCCGGGACTAGCTTCTACGAGCAGTACTTC	CASSAGTSFYEQYF
TRBJ2-1	NA	14	NA	TRBV11-3	TGTGCCAGCAGCTTAGCTGCAGGGATCAATGAGCAGTTCTTC	CASSLAAGINEQFF
TRBJ1-1	TRBD1	15	NA	TRBV4-1	TGCGCCAGCAGCTGGCCGGACAGGGAGTTGACTGAAGCTTTCTTT	CASSWPDRELTEAFF
TRBJ2-7	TRBD2	15	once	TRBV7-2	TGTGCCAGCAGCTTAGTAGCGGGGGGTCCTTACGAGCAGTACTTC	CASSLVAGGPYEQYF
TRBJ2-3	TRBD1	14	once	TRBV9	TGTGCCAGCAGCACACAGGGGGCGGGAGATACGCAGTATTTT	CASSTQGAGDTQYF
TRBJ2-1	TRBD2	15	NA	TRBV19	TGTGCCAGTAGTATCCTAGCGGGGGGAACCAATGAGCAGTTCTTC	CASSILAGGTNEQFF
TRBJ2-1	TRBD2	13	NA	TRBV5-4	TGTGCCAGCAGCTTAGCGGGGAGGAATGAGCAGTTCTTC	CASSLAGRNEQFF
TRBJ1-4	TRBD1	15	NA	TRBV6-5	TGTGCCAGCAGCACAGACGACAGGGGCCAGGAAAAACTGTTTTTT	CASSTDDRGQEKLFF
TRBJ2-1	TRBD2	15	NA	TRBV12-5	TGTGCTAGTGGCTCCGGGACTAGCGTTTACAATGAGCAGTTCTTC	CASGSGTSVYNEQFF
TRBJ1-1	NA	14	NA	TRBV28	TGTGCCAGCAGCCTACAGGGATCGGGCACTGAAGCTTTCTTT	CASSLQGSGTEAFF
TRBJ2-2	NA	13	NA	TRBV19	TGTGCCAGTAGTATTAGAGTACCCGGGGAGCTGTTTTTT	CASSIRVPGELFF
TRBJ1-2	NA	13	NA	TRBV19	TGTGCCAGTAGTATAGGCACGGGGTATGGCTACACCTTC	CASSIGTGYGYTF
TRBJ1-4	NA	15	NA	TRBV7-2	TGTGCCAGCAGCTTAGCGCGAGGGTCTAATGAAAAACTGTTTTTT	CASSLARGSNEKLFF
TRBJ2-1	TRBD1	20	NA	TRBV7-8	TGTGCCAGCAGTCCTAGGGGGGGACAGGGTACCCCGAGCTCCTACAATGAGCAGTTCTTC	CASSPRGGQGTPSSYNEQFF
TRBJ2-7	TRBD1	14	NA	TRBV28	TGTGCCAGCACGTCCGGGACAGTCTCCTACGAGCAGTACTTC	CASTSGTVSYEQYF
TRBJ2-5	TRBD2	16	NA	TRBV11-2	TGTGCCAGCAGCTTATCGGGGGGGAAGTTCCAAGAGACCCAGTACTTC	CASSLSGGKFQETQYF
TRBJ2-7	TRBD1	14	NA	TRBV7-9	TGTGCCAGCAGCTCCGGGACAGGGGCCTACGAGCAGTACTTC	CASSSGTGAYEQYF
TRBJ1-4	TRBD1	16	NA	TRBV7-3	TGTGCCAGCAGCTTAAATTCGGCAGGGGGCAGTGAAAAACTGTTTTTT	CASSLNSAGGSEKLFF
TRBJ1-2	TRBD1	16	NA	TRBV2	TGTGCCAGCAGTGGCAGGGGGGACAGATCCTCTCTTGGCTACACCTTC	CASSGRGDRSSLGYTF
TRBJ2-7	NA	13	NA	TRBV4-3	TGCGCCAGCAGCCAAGACAGGGCCCACGAGCAGTACTTC	CASSQDRAHEQYF
TRBJ2-7	TRBD2	17	NA	TRBV5-1	TGCGCCAGCAGCTTGGAGGGTCCCACTAGCGCGGGCTACGAGCAGTACTTC	CASSLEGPTSAGYEQYF
TRBJ2-3	NA	15	NA	TRBV7-2	TGTGCCAGCAGCCCGCGGGCGGATAGCACAGATACGCAGTATTTT	CASSPRADSTDTQYF
TRBJ2-7	TRBD2	14	NA	TRBV5-1	TGCGCCAGCAGCTTTAGCGGGGGGAACTACGAGCAGTACTTC	CASSFSGGNYEQYF
TRBJ2-5	NA	16	NA	TRBV5-6	TGTGCCAGCAGCTTATCTTGGCGGCCGGTCCGGGAGACCCAGTACTTC	CASSLSWRPVRETQYF
TRBJ2-7	TRBD1	15	NA	TRBV5-8	TGTGCCAGCAGCTTGATGGGGACAGGTTTGTACGAGCAGTACTTC	CASSLMGTGLYEQYF
TRBJ1-4	NA	16	NA	TRBV4-3	TGCGCCAGCAGCCAAGGTACAGGGATAACTAATGAAAAACTGTTTTTT	CASSQGTGITNEKLFF
TRBJ2-3	TRBD2	17	NA	TRBV13	TGTGCCAGCAGCTTAGAGGGCCTAGCGGGGAGCACAGATACGCAGTATTTT	CASSLEGLAGSTDTQYF
TRBJ2-3	NA	16	NA	TRBV5-8	TGTGCCAGCAGCTTCGGGGTGTCGGTCACGACAGATACGCAGTATTTT	CASSFGVSVTTDTQYF